A selection of T cell receptor beta chains follows, all from one sample in a study of identical twins. One entry per CDR3 protein, called by TCRdb with MiXCR from the 5' RACE reads. The sample contains fewer than 250,000 distinct CDR3 sequences, about a tenth of which appear only once. Sample: memory (CD45RO+) T cells sorted from blood. These receptor sequences come from a woman aged 18-29 years in good health. Each CDR3 is given with its conserved first and last residue. A D gene is named only where the DNA matches it firmly. Expanded clones get a size class; other rows say once, few or many, or leave the size out.

CDR3nt: TGTGCCAGCAGCGTAGCTCCCGTGAATGAGCAGTTCTTC; CDR3aa: CASSVAPVNEQFF; v_gene: TRBV9; j_gene: TRBJ2-1; abundance: -; len: 13; d_gene: -
CDR3nt: TGCGCCAGCAGGACGGGAGGGCCGGGAGAGCAGTACTTC; CDR3aa: CASRTGGPGEQYF; v_gene: TRBV5-1; j_gene: TRBJ2-7; abundance: -; len: 13; d_gene: TRBD2
CDR3nt: TGTGCCACCAGTGACCCGAAACTAGCAGGAACGCAGTATTTT; CDR3aa: CATSDPKLAGTQYF; v_gene: TRBV24-1; j_gene: TRBJ2-3; abundance: -; len: 14; d_gene: -
CDR3nt: TGTGCCAGCAGCCCTAGAGGGCTCGTGTTCGAGCAGTACTTC; CDR3aa: CASSPRGLVFEQYF; v_gene: TRBV7-2; j_gene: TRBJ2-7; abundance: many; len: 14; d_gene: -
CDR3nt: TGTGCCAGCAGCTTCGGGGCGCGGAATCAGCCCCAGCATTTT; CDR3aa: CASSFGARNQPQHF; v_gene: TRBV7-8; j_gene: TRBJ1-5; abundance: many; len: 14; d_gene: -
CDR3nt: TGTGCCAGCAGCCCCCACGGAGATACGCAGTATTTT; CDR3aa: CASSPHGDTQYF; v_gene: TRBV7-9; j_gene: TRBJ2-3; abundance: many; len: 12; d_gene: -
CDR3nt: TGCAGTGCTAGTGGGTCGGGGGGGCAGTTCTTC; CDR3aa: CSASGSGGQFF; v_gene: TRBV20-1; j_gene: TRBJ2-1; abundance: -; len: 11; d_gene: TRBD2
CDR3nt: TGCAGTGCTTTGGGACACCCGAAAAACACTGAAGCTTTCTTT; CDR3aa: CSALGHPKNTEAFF; v_gene: TRBV20-1; j_gene: TRBJ1-1; abundance: many; len: 14; d_gene: -
CDR3nt: TGTGCCAGCAGTTTAATTGGCGGAAGTAATTCACCCCTCCACTTT; CDR3aa: CASSLIGGSNSPLHF; v_gene: TRBV12-3/TRBV12-4; j_gene: TRBJ1-6; abundance: many; len: 15; d_gene: -
CDR3nt: TGTGCCAGCAGTTTCGGGCAGTACGAGCAGTACTTC; CDR3aa: CASSFGQYEQYF; v_gene: TRBV12-3/TRBV12-4; j_gene: TRBJ2-7; abundance: few; len: 12; d_gene: -
CDR3nt: TGTGCCAGCAGTTTAGGGGCTAGCGGGGGAGAGACCCAGTACTTC; CDR3aa: CASSLGASGGETQYF; v_gene: TRBV12-3/TRBV12-4; j_gene: TRBJ2-5; abundance: many; len: 15; d_gene: TRBD2
CDR3nt: TGCGCCAGCAGCCGGGGTAGCGGGAGACGGGACCAAGAGACCCAGTACTTC; CDR3aa: CASSRGSGRRDQETQYF; v_gene: TRBV4-3; j_gene: TRBJ2-5; abundance: many; len: 17; d_gene: TRBD2
CDR3nt: TGTGCCAGCAGCGAGAGACGCATGCCTAACTATGGCTACACCTTC; CDR3aa: CASSERRMPNYGYTF; v_gene: TRBV11-2; j_gene: TRBJ1-2; abundance: many; len: 15; d_gene: -
CDR3nt: TGTGCCAGCAGTTCTGATAGGCCCCTAGCGGGAGGGGAAGATACGCAGTATTTT; CDR3aa: CASSSDRPLAGGEDTQYF; v_gene: TRBV12-3/TRBV12-4; j_gene: TRBJ2-3; abundance: -; len: 18; d_gene: TRBD2
CDR3nt: TGTGCCATCAGTGATTACGGGTATCAGTTCTTC; CDR3aa: CAISDYGYQFF; v_gene: TRBV10-3; j_gene: TRBJ2-1; abundance: many; len: 11; d_gene: -
CDR3nt: TGTGCCTGGAGCAGGGTAGGATGGACTGAAGCTTTCTTT; CDR3aa: CAWSRVGWTEAFF; v_gene: TRBV30; j_gene: TRBJ1-1; abundance: many; len: 13; d_gene: -
CDR3nt: TGTGCCAGCAGCCCTAATACCTACGAGCAGTACTTC; CDR3aa: CASSPNTYEQYF; v_gene: TRBV27; j_gene: TRBJ2-7; abundance: -; len: 12; d_gene: -
CDR3nt: TGTGCCACCGGAGTAGGTGAGAGCACTGAAGCTTTCTTT; CDR3aa: CATGVGESTEAFF; v_gene: TRBV10-3; j_gene: TRBJ1-1; abundance: many; len: 13; d_gene: -
CDR3nt: TGTGCCAGCTCACCACCCGAACTGGGAGGGGAGACCCAGTACTTC; CDR3aa: CASSPPELGGETQYF; v_gene: TRBV18; j_gene: TRBJ2-5; abundance: -; len: 15; d_gene: TRBD2
CDR3nt: TGCAGTGCTAGGGCCGGGGGGGCCGCTTTCTTT; CDR3aa: CSARAGGAAFF; v_gene: TRBV20-1; j_gene: TRBJ1-1; abundance: many; len: 11; d_gene: -
CDR3nt: TGTGCCAGCAGTTTCCGGGGACTCAGAGCGGGAGGGCGAAACACAGATACGCAGTATTTT; CDR3aa: CASSFRGLRAGGRNTDTQYF; v_gene: TRBV27; j_gene: TRBJ2-3; abundance: -; len: 20; d_gene: TRBD2
CDR3nt: TGTGCCAGCAGTTTAGGGGGGTCGGGGAGAACTGAAGCTTTCTTT; CDR3aa: CASSLGGSGRTEAFF; v_gene: TRBV27; j_gene: TRBJ1-1; abundance: few; len: 15; d_gene: -